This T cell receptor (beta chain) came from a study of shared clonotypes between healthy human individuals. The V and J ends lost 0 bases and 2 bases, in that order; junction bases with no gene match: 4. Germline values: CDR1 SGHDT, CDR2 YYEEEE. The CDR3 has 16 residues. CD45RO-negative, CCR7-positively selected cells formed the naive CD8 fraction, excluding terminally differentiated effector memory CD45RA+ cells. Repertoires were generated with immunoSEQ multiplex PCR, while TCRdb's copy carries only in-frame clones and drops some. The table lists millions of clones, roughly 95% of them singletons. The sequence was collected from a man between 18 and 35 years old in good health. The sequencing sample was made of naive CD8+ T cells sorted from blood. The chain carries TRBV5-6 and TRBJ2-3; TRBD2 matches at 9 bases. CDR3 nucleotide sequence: TGTGCCAGCAGCTTGGATAGCGGGGGCTCCACAGATACGCAGTATTTT. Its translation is CASSLDSGGSTDTQYF.